This T cell receptor beta chain was observed in a study of blood T cell repertoires in COVID-19. Study information: The United States, Italy and Spain provided the acute and convalescent COVID-19 samples.

This clone was found a few times. The ends lost 4 bases at V and 5 bases at J; junction bases unmatched: 7. The germline V gene has CDR1 MDHEN and CDR2 SYDVKM. This CDR3 region has 14 residues. Original processing methods: The authors estimated nucleated cell counts from reference gene primer amplification. Clones were sequenced by immunoSEQ multiplex PCR, and TCRdb holds only the in-frame ones, with some missing. V, J and clone size were drawn from that table, and D and trimming were deduced from the DNA. The table includes approximately 220,000 clones, 80% to 90% detected once. The cohort comprised adults aged about 18 to 89 years residing in approximately 25 US areas. Grouping used clinical history reported by participants in a survey and questionnaire.

The sample consisted of PBMCs or T cells enriched from blood (not recorded which). The chain has TRBV28 and TRBJ1-1; 7 bases match TRBD1. This receptor was identified in a woman aged 45-60 years who had been exposed to COVID-19. The CDR3 spells CASSSTTGWTEAFF. CDR3 nucleotide sequence: TGTGCCAGCAGTTCCACGACAGGGTGGACTGAAGCTTTCTTT.